The next 32 T cell receptor beta chains were all read from a single sample in a study of blood T cell repertoires in COVID-19. TCRdb's copy holds only in-frame clones and misses some; the assay was immunoSEQ multiplex PCR. The sample carries over 300,000 clones, 70% to 90% recorded once. The source material was peripheral blood. The receptors stem from a man in his forties or fifties with acute or convalescent COVID-19.

The V call is TRBV3-1 (or the pseudogene TRBV3-2), the J call TRBJ2-2; 7 bases agree with TRBD2. The CDR3 runs to 17 residues. Germline V gene lookup returns CDR1 LGHDT and CDR2 YNNKEL (reference sequence). Trimming at V came to 1 base and at J to 4 bases, leaving 9 bases not matched to a gene. The CDR3 region has the DNA TGTGCCAGCAGCCAAGTTCTACGGGGGGTGTCCACCGGGGAGCTGTTTTTT. Protein sequence: CASSQVLRGVSTGELFF.

This chain connects TRBV3-1 (or the pseudogene TRBV3-2) to TRBJ2-1; 11 positions match TRBD1. The germline V gene encodes CDR1 LGHDT and CDR2 YNNKEL (reference sequence). Trimming at V came to 5 bases and at J to 7 bases, leaving 10 bases not matched to a gene. This CDR3 is 16 amino acids long. The CDR3 region has the DNA TGTGCCAGCAGCAAAAGGGGACAGGGGGATTCGAATGAGCAGTTCTTC. This sequence encodes CASSKRGQGDSNEQFF.

The table lists this clone with a few counts. The CDR3 spells CASSQDPARESNEQYF. DNA of the CDR3: TGTGCCAGCAGCCAAGATCCGGCGCGGGAGTCCAACGAGCAGTACTTC. The J gene is TRBJ2-7, the V gene TRBV14, with TRBD2 identical over 7 bases. Germline V CDR1 and CDR2: SGHDN, FVKESK. The CDR3 loop spans 16 amino acids. J gave up 5 bases and V 0 bases, and 10 bases lay outside the gene matches.

V is TRBV28 and J is TRBJ2-2, with 7 bases lining up with TRBD2. V lost 4 bases and J lost 5; bases outside the gene matches: 7. In germline, CDR1 is MDHEN, CDR2 SYDVKM. The CDR3 length is 15 residues. The CDR3 bases are TGTGCCAGCAGTTCGCTTTGGCGGGAGACCGGGGAGCTGTTTTTT. Translation gives CASSSLWRETGELFF.

This sequence joins TRBV28 and TRBJ1-2; 7 bases line up with TRBD1. V lost 7 bases to trimming and J lost 5 bases; unmatched junction nucleotides: 4. Per germline, CDR1 MDHEN and CDR2 SYDVKM. This CDR3 is built from 12 residues. The CDR3 here is CASTGQTYGYTF. CDR3 in DNA: TGTGCCAGCACGGGACAGACATATGGCTACACCTTC.

The rearrangement uses TRBV4-1 and TRBJ1-1, with 7 bases identical to TRBD1. J gave up 11 bases and V 4 bases, and 7 bases lay outside the gene matches. The CDR3 sequence is 12 residues long. Germline-derived CDR1 and CDR2 are MGHRA and YSYEKL. CDR3 DNA sequence: TGCGCCAGCAGCCGGCTTCAGGGGGTGGCTTTCTTT. Its translation is CASSRLQGVAFF.

The V and J genes are TRBV5-4 and TRBJ1-2; D call uncertain. The CDR3 is made up of 11 amino acids. V was clipped by 4 bases and J by 7 bases, with 8 bases between them. Germline assignment: CDR1 SGHNT and CDR2 YYREEE (reference sequence). The CDR3 sequence is CASSGPSGYTF. The CDR3 region has the DNA TGTGCCAGCAGCGGTCCGAGTGGCTACACCTTC.

The V gene is TRBV29-1, the J gene TRBJ1-1, with TRBD1 identical over 11 bases. CDR1 SQVTM and CDR2 ANQGSEA come from the germline V gene. J lost 4 bases, V lost 5 bases, and 6 bases had no gene match. There are 14 residues in the CDR3. CDR3 nucleotide sequence: TGCAGCGTTTCCGTCGGGACAGGGGGCACTGAAGCTTTCTTT. It encodes CSVSVGTGGTEAFF.

DNA of the CDR3: TGTGCCAGCGTTTTCGGGTACGAGCAGTACTTC. Translating gives CASVFGYEQYF. V gene TRBV28 combines with J gene TRBJ2-7; no definite D call. CDR1 MDHEN and CDR2 SYDVKM come from the germline V gene. This CDR3 is built from 11 residues. V lost 8 bases to trimming and J lost 4 bases, with 9 bases between them.

The CDR3 loop is CASSPKDSNEKLFF. DNA for the CDR3: TGTGCCAGCAGCCCCAAGGACAGTAATGAAAAACTGTTTTTT. The gene calls are TRBV7-9 and TRBJ1-4, with D possibly matching TRBD1 (6 bases). Germline CDR1 reads SEHNR; CDR2 reads FQNEAQ (reference sequence). The CDR3 is made up of 14 amino acids. The V end lost 5 bases, the J end lost 4 bases, and 11 bases lay between the germline ends.

A single count supports this clone. V is TRBV30 and J is TRBJ1-5, with D tentatively TRBD1 (5 bases). CDR1 and CDR2 from the germline V gene are GTSNPN and SVGIG (reference sequence). This CDR3 is built from 15 residues. V dropped 4 bases and J dropped 11 bases, with 24 bases sitting between them. The chain's CDR3 is CAWTPPGLTSEAQHF. Here the CDR3 DNA reads TGTGCCTGGACTCCCCCGGGACTAACTTCTGAGGCCCAGCATTTT.

This clone was seen once. This chain's CDR3 is CASSLSGTGDEQFF. For the CDR3, the DNA is TGTGCCAGCAGCCTTAGCGGGACGGGCGATGAGCAGTTCTTC. The chain has TRBV7-8 and TRBJ2-1; the match to TRBD2 covers 8 bases. This CDR3 is built from 14 residues. In germline, CDR1 is SGHVS, CDR2 FQNEAQ. After removal of 5 bases from V and 8 bases from J, the junction contained 8 bases not matched to a gene. Supplemented by reference TRBV7-8 and TRBJ2-1, the full variable domain reads GAGVSQSPRYKVAKRGQDVALRCDPISGHVSLFWYQQALGQGPEFLTYFQNEAQLDKSGLPSDRFFAERPEGSVSTLKIQRTQQEDSAVYLCASSLSGTGDEQFFGPGTRLTVL.

CDR3 sequence (DNA): TGTGCCAGCAGTTTCTGGGAGTTCGGGAGGTCCACAGATACGCAGTATTTT. Encoded protein: CASSFWEFGRSTDTQYF. J is TRBJ2-3 and V is TRBV28, with 7 bases that match TRBD2. Germline loops: CDR1 MDHEN, CDR2 SYDVKM. V trimming: 3 bases; J trimming: 2 bases; junction bases outside the gene matches: 11. This CDR3 is 17 amino acids long. The full variable domain, in which reference TRBV28 and TRBJ2-3 provide the parts outside the CDR3, is DVKVTQSSRYLVKRTGEKVFLECVQDMDHENMFWYRQDPGLGLRLIYFSYDVKMKEKGDIPEGYSVSREKKERFSLILESASTNQTSMYLCASSFWEFGRSTDTQYFGPGTRLTVL.

The rearrangement links TRBV27 to TRBJ2-7; 7 positions match TRBD1. Germline loops: CDR1 MNHEY, CDR2 SMNVEV (reference sequence). J was trimmed by 4 bases and V by 3 bases; bases with no gene match: 6. CDR3 length: 14 residues. The CDR3 reads CASSLYRGGYEQYF. The CDR3 coding sequence is TGTGCCAGCAGTTTGTACAGGGGCGGTTACGAGCAGTACTTC.

A few counts support this clone. This chain uses TRBV3-1 (or the pseudogene TRBV3-2) with TRBJ1-2; D gene uncertain. Trimming stripped 0 bases from V and 8 bases from J, with 10 bases between. Germline V gene lookup returns CDR1 LGHDT and CDR2 YNNKEL (reference sequence). This CDR3 comprises 13 residues. The DNA for the CDR3 is TGTGCCAGCAGCCAAGATGTGTTGTCGGGCTACACCTTC. Encoded protein: CASSQDVLSGYTF.

The gene calls are TRBV4-1 and TRBJ1-6; 9 nucleotides line up with TRBD1. Germline-derived CDR1 and CDR2 are MGHRA and YSYEKL. The CDR3 covers 16 residues. The V segment lost 4 bases and the J segment 11 bases; nucleotides outside the gene matches: 12. CDR3 DNA: TGCGCCAGCAGCCCCTACGGGACAGGGAAAATTCCACCCCTCCACTTT. The encoded protein is CASSPYGTGKIPPLHF.

This chain joins TRBV5-6 and TRBJ2-3, with TRBD2 as a possible D gene (6 bases). This CDR3 has 13 residues. Germline values: CDR1 SGHDT, CDR2 YYEEEE. V lost 3 bases, J lost 3 bases, and 8 bases lay in between. The CDR3 here is CASSSAGTDTQYF. The DNA of the CDR3 is TGTGCCAGCAGCTCTGCGGGGACAGATACGCAGTATTTT. Full variable domain (missing parts from reference TRBV5-6 and TRBJ2-3): DAGVTQSPTHLIKTRGQQVTLRCSPKSGHDTVSWYQQALGQGPQFIFQYYEEEERQRGNFPDRFSGHQFPNYSSELNVNALLLGDSALYLCASSSAGTDTQYFGPGTRLTVL.

This sequence joins TRBV5-1 and TRBJ1-2; the match to TRBD1 covers 8 bases. Trimming cost V 4 bases and J 1 base; bases outside gene matches: 6. Germline-derived CDR1 and CDR2 are SGHRS and YFSETQ. This CDR3 region has 15 residues. The CDR3 loop is CASSPGQGINYGYTF. In DNA form, the CDR3 reads TGCGCCAGCAGCCCAGGACAGGGTATTAACTATGGCTACACCTTC.

The V call is TRBV30, the J call TRBJ1-4; tentative D call: TRBD1 (5 bases). Germline lookup yields CDR1 GTSNPN and CDR2 SVGIG (reference sequence). Trimming cost V 7 bases and J 6 bases, with 15 bases left between them. The CDR3 covers 13 residues. The CDR3: CASQRVGDEKLFF. The CDR3 nucleotides read TGTGCCTCTCAAAGAGTAGGGGATGAAAAACTGTTTTTT.

The chain has TRBV6-5 and TRBJ2-6; D unclear. Germline CDR1 is MNHEY and CDR2 is SVGAGI. V dropped 4 bases and J dropped 2 bases, with 9 bases sitting between them. The CDR3 totals 15 residues. Written as DNA, the CDR3 is TGTGCCAGCAGTTCTCAGTATCCTGGGGCCAACGTCCTGACTTTC. Its protein is CASSSQYPGANVLTF.

The genes are TRBV4-1 and TRBJ1-4; D uncertain. Germline-derived CDR1 and CDR2 are MGHRA and YSYEKL. Trimming pared 3 bases from V and 11 bases from J, leaving 10 bases between. CDR3 size: 12 residues. CDR3 bases: TGCGCCAGCAGCCATCCCCGGGATAAACTGTTTTTT. Protein: CASSHPRDKLFF.

Only a few counts were recorded for this clone. The chain combines TRBV19 with TRBJ2-7, with 12 bases lining up with TRBD1. Germline lookup yields CDR1 LNHDA and CDR2 SQIVND (reference sequence). The CDR3 has 15 amino acids. V lost 5 bases and J lost 2; bases outside the gene matches: 4. In DNA, the CDR3 is TGTGCCAGTAGTGTTGGGACAGGGGGCCCCTACGAGCAGTACTTC. Translation: CASSVGTGGPYEQYF.

The CDR3, as DNA: TGTGCCAGCGGAAAAAACACAGGCCGCAGCTCCTACGAGCAGTACTTC. Translating gives CASGKNTGRSSYEQYF. The chain has TRBV18 and TRBJ2-7; tentatively, D is TRBD1 (5 bases). The V gene's germline CDR1 is KGHSH and CDR2 LQKENI. The germline V and J ends were trimmed by 8 bases and 0 bases, with 20 bases remaining between them. This CDR3 region has 16 residues.

The chain is built from TRBV9 and TRBJ1-2; D not resolved. V lost 0 bases to trimming and J lost 8 bases, with 11 bases between them. The CDR3 runs to 13 residues. Germline V lookup: CDR1 SGDLS, CDR2 YYNGEE. The CDR3 protein is CASSVGLLGGYTF. As DNA, the CDR3 is TGTGCCAGCAGCGTAGGGCTCCTTGGCGGCTACACCTTC. Based on the CDR3 plus reference TRBV9 and TRBJ1-2, the full variable domain is DSGVTQTPKHLITATGQRVTLRCSPRSGDLSVYWYQQSLDQGLQFLIQYYNGEERAKGNILERFSAQQFPDLHSELNLSSLELGDSALYFCASSVGLLGGYTFGSGTRLTVV.

The rearrangement joins TRBV21-1 to TRBJ1-5; the table's D call of TRBD1 was not tested on the DNA. TRBV21-1 is tagged as a pseudogene. This CDR3 region has 17 residues. The CDR3: CASSNRTGQNSNQPQHF. DNA for the CDR3: TGTGCCAGCAGCAATCGGACAGGGCAAAATAGCAATCAGCCCCAGCATTTT.

The J gene is TRBJ2-1, the V gene TRBV19, with D possibly TRBD2 on 6 matching bases. V dropped 7 bases and J dropped 4 bases, with 23 bases sitting between them. CDR1 and CDR2 (germline): LNHDA, SQIVND (reference sequence). This CDR3 spans 17 amino acids. The DNA of the CDR3 is TGTGCCAGTAAGGGAGTGGCGGGGTCGGAAGTTTACAATGAGCAGTTCTTC. Its translation: CASKGVAGSEVYNEQFF.

The chain couples TRBV3-1 (or the pseudogene TRBV3-2) to TRBJ1-1; tentative D call: TRBD1 (6 bases). CDR1 is LGHDT and CDR2 is YNNKEL in the germline V gene (reference sequence). V lost 5 bases, J lost 7 bases, and 17 bases lay in between. The CDR3 extends over 14 amino acids. CDR3 region: CASSFFLRGGEAFF. Here the CDR3 DNA reads TGTGCCAGCAGCTTTTTCCTCAGGGGCGGTGAAGCTTTCTTT.

This clone was picked up one time. The V call is TRBV7-9, the J call TRBJ1-2, with D unclear. The CDR3 runs to 14 residues. V was pared by 5 bases and J by 3 bases, with 13 bases between. Germline CDR1 SEHNR, CDR2 FQNEAQ (reference sequence). The CDR3, as DNA: TGTGCCAGCAGCCCCGGAGCCACCGACTATGGCTACACCTTC. This gives the protein CASSPGATDYGYTF.

V is TRBV9 and J is TRBJ1-2, with 9 bases that match TRBD1. The CDR3 runs to 15 residues. From germline, CDR1 is SGDLS and CDR2 YYNGEE. V shed 1 base, J shed 5 bases, and the junction held 6 bases outside the gene matches. The CDR3 nucleotides read TGTGCCAGCAGCGTAAGGGGACAGGGTTTATATGGCTACACCTTC. It is translated as CASSVRGQGLYGYTF. Based on the CDR3 plus reference TRBV9 and TRBJ1-2, the full variable domain is DSGVTQTPKHLITATGQRVTLRCSPRSGDLSVYWYQQSLDQGLQFLIQYYNGEERAKGNILERFSAQQFPDLHSELNLSSLELGDSALYFCASSVRGQGLYGYTFGSGTRLTVV.

J is TRBJ2-2 and V is TRBV7-9; TRBD2 aligns across 13 bases. CDR1 is SEHNR, CDR2 FQNEAQ, per germline (reference sequence). V was clipped by 6 bases and J by 2 bases; unmatched bases: 6. This CDR3 contains 17 residues. Written as DNA, the CDR3 is TGTGCCAGCAGTTCCGGACTAGCGGGAGTTAACACCGGGGAGCTGTTTTTT. Translation: CASSSGLAGVNTGELFF.

CDR3 DNA: TGTGCCAGCAGCTCTGGACGGGGACAACAAGAGACCCAGTACTTC. This codes for CASSSGRGQQETQYF. V is TRBV7-3 and J is TRBJ2-5; TRBD1 is a possible D gene (6 bases). Germline V CDR1 and CDR2: SGHTA, FQGTGA. The CDR3 runs 15 residues. V was trimmed by 4 bases and J by 2 bases, leaving 14 bases between them.

The rearrangement links TRBV7-2 to TRBJ1-2; TRBD1 aligns across 7 bases. CDR1 is SGHTA and CDR2 is FQGNSA in the germline V gene. V lost 5 bases to trimming and J lost 7 bases; unmatched junction nucleotides: 4. This CDR3 comprises 12 residues. The CDR3 coding sequence is TGTGCCAGCAGCCTGGGGACAGCTGGCTACACCTTC. It specifies CASSLGTAGYTF.